This TCR beta chain was found in a study of early T cells in non-severe SARS-CoV-2 infection (dated by TCRdb to the early 2020s). With respect to the entire study: Because TCR sequencing was done on bulk RNA from unsorted whole blood, the alpha and beta chains could not be paired.

This clonotype was detected ten times or more. Which antigen it targets is not known. One base away there is no much larger clone; base qualities are not given. Study-wide conclusions, independent of this receptor: VDJdb matching was skewed toward anti-spike CD8 responses and likely underestimated virus-specific expansions by missing private and CD4 specificities.

Via the germline V gene, CDR1 is SGHRS and CDR2 YFSETQ. For this chain, trimming is 3 bases at the V end and 4 bases at the J end, and the number of junction bases without a gene match is 9. Including cysteine and phenylalanine, the CDR3 has 16 amino acids. Left in the record is the CDR3 DNA by itself, 48 bases read in frame from the first base. The library was prepared using 5' RACE. Sequencing relied on a NextSeq 500. In the TCR library protocol, unique molecular identifiers were attached to individual cDNA molecules to correct for PCR bias and sequencing error. TCR alpha and beta chains were both sequenced, and the abundances of alpha and beta sequences in each sample were closely correlated with each other. Per the original workflow: Decombinator V4 was used to annotate the V gene, J gene and CDR3 of the TCR sequences. TCRs were defined as expanded if a significant change between any two time points was detected under a Poisson model with p below 0.0001. TCR abundances were normalised to the total number of TCRs sequenced per sample and were expressed as counts per million. TRAV1-2 paired with TRAJ12, TRAJ20 or TRAJ33 defined MAIT TCRs, while TRAV10 paired with TRAJ18 defined iNKT TCRs. VDJdb, accessed on 1 November 2021, was searched for TCRs annotated for CMV, EBV and SARS-CoV-2, and TCRs annotated for more than one antigen were excluded. TCRdb itself trimmed the public reads at Q25 with fastp, ran MiXCR and retained productive beta chains. Each entry is one CDR3 protein sequence, shown with its most common DNA and genes. These V and J calls derive from TCRdb rather than the authors' analysis. The sample table shows some 55,000 distinct CDR3 sequences, and roughly 12% are seen once. The ten largest clonotypes hold about 2.5% of the sample.

The study was a case-control design nested within a healthcare worker cohort in London, UK, with weekly nasopharyngeal swab PCR tests and blood sampling. Healthcare workers were enrolled in the week of the UK lockdown, from 23 to 31 March 2020, and were followed every week for up to roughly 15 weeks. Sequenced material: whole blood, taken at baseline. The sequence was collected from an adult who was a healthcare worker with PCR-confirmed SARS-CoV-2 infection or an uninfected control (not recorded which). The chain uses TRBV5-1 and TRBJ2-4; TRBD1 fits 8 bases in the junction. CDR3 reads: CASSSGDRRLKNIQYF. In nucleotide form, the sequence is TGCGCCAGCAGCTCGGGGGACAGGAGGCTGAAAAACATTCAGTACTTC.